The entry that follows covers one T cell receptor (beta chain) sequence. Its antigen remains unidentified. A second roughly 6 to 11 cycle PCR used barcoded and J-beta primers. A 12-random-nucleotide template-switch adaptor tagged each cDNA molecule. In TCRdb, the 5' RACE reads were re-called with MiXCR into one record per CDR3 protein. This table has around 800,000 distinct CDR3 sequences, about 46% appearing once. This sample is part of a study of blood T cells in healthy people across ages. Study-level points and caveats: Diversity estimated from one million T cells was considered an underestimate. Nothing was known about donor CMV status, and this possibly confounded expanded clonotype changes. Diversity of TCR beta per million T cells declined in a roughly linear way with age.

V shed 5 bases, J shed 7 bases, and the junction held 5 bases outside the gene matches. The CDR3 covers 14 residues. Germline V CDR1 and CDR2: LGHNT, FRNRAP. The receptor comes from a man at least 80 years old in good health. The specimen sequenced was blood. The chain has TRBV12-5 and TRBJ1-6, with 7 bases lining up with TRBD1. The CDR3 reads CASGLGTENSPLHF. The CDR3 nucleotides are TGTGCTAGTGGTCTCGGGACAGAAAATTCACCCCTCCACTTT. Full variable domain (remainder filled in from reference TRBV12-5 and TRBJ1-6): DARVTQTPRHKVTEMGQEVTMRCQPILGHNTVFWYRQTMMQGLELLAYFRNRAPLDDSGMPKDRFSAEMPDATLATLKIQPSEPRDSAVYFCASGLGTENSPLHFGNGTRLTVT.